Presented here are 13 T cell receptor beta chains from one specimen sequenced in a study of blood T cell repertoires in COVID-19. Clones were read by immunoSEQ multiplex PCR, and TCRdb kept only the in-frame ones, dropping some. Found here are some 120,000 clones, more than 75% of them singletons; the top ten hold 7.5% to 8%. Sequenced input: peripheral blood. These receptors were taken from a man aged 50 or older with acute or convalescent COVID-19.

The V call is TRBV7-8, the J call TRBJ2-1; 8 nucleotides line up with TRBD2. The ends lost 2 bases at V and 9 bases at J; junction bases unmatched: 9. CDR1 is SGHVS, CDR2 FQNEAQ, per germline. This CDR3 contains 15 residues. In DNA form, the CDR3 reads TGTGCCAGCAGCTTACGGAGCGGGAGCTTGGGTGAGCAGTTCTTC. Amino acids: CASSLRSGSLGEQFF.

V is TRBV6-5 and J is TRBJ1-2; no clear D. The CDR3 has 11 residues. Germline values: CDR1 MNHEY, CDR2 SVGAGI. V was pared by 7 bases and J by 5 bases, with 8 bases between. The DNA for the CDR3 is TGTGCCAGCATGAGCGGATATGGCTACACCTTC. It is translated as CASMSGYGYTF.

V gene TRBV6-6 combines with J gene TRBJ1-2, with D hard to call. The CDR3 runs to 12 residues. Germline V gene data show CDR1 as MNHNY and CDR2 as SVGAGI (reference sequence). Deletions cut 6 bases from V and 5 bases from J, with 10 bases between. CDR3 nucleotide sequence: TGTGCCAGCAGCATCAGAGGTTATGGCTACACCTTC. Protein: CASSIRGYGYTF.

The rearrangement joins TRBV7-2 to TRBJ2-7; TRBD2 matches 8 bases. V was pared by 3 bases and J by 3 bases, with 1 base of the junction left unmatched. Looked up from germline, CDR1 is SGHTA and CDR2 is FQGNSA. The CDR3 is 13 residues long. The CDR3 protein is CASSFSGVYEQYF. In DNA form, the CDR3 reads TGTGCCAGCAGCTTTAGCGGGGTCTACGAGCAGTACTTC.

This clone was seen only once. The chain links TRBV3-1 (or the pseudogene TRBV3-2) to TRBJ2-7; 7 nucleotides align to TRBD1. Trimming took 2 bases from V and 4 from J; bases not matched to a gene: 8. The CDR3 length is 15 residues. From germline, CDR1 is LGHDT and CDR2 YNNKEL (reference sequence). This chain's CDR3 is CASSQFQGDGYEQYF. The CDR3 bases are TGTGCCAGCAGCCAATTCCAGGGGGATGGGTACGAGCAGTACTTC.

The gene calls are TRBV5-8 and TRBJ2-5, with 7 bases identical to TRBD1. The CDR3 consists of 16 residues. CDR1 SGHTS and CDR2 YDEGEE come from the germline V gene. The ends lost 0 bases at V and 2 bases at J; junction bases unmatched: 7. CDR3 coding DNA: TGTGCCAGCAGCTTGGGGGCAGGGGGACCTCAAGAGACCCAGTACTTC. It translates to CASSLGAGGPQETQYF.

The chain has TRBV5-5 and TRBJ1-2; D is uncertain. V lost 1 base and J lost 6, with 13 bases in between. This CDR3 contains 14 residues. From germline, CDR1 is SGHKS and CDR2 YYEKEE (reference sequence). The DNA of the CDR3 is TGTGCCAGCAGCTTGATGAGTGAGAGGCATGGCTACACCTTC. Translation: CASSLMSERHGYTF.

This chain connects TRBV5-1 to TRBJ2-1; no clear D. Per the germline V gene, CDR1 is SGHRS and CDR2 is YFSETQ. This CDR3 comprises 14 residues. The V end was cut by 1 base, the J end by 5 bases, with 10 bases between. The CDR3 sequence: CASSLPRSDNEQFF. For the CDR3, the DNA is TGCGCCAGCAGCTTGCCTAGATCCGACAATGAGCAGTTCTTC.

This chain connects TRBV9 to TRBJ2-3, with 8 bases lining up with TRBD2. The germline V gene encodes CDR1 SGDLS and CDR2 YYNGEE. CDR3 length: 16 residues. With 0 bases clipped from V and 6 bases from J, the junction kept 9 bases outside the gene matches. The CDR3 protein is CASSVGASGRLDTQYF. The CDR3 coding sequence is TGTGCCAGCAGCGTAGGGGCTAGCGGGCGTTTGGATACGCAGTATTTT.

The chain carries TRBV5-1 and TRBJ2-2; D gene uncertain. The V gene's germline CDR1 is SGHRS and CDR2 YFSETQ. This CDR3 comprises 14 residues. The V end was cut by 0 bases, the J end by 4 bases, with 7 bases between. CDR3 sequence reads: CASSLVGRTGELFF. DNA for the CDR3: TGCGCCAGCAGCTTGGTTGGCCGCACCGGGGAGCTGTTTTTT.

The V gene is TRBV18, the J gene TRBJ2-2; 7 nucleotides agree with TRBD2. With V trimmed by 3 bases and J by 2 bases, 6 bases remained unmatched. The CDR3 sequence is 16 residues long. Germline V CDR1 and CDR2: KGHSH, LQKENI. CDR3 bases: TGTGCCAGCTCACCTTCTCTAGCGGTCAACACCGGGGAGCTGTTTTTT. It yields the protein CASSPSLAVNTGELFF.

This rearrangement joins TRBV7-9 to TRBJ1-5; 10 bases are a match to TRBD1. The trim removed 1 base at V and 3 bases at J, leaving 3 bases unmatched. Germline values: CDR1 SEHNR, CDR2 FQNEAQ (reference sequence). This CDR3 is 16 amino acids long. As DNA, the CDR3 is TGTGCCAGCAGCTTAGGGACAGGGGGACCCAATCAGCCCCAGCATTTT. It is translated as CASSLGTGGPNQPQHF.

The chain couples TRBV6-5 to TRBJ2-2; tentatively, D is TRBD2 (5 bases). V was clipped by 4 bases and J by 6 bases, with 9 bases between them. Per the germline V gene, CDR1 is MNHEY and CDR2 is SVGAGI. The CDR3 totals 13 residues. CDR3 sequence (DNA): TGTGCCAGCAGTTCCGGGGAAGCCGGGGAGCTGTTTTTT. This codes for CASSSGEAGELFF.